This T cell receptor (beta chain) was recovered during a study of cytomegalovirus exposure and HLA in healthy donors. Whole-study results and caveats: Earlier results showed most TCR beta V segments being productive about 87% or about 30% of the time.

Amplification used 60 Vbeta primers and 13 Jbeta primers. Assay used: immunoSEQ multiplex PCR; TCRdb lists only in-frame clones, some missing. The repertoire has some 180,000 clones, 75% to 90% of them found once; the top ten carry around 0.99%. In regard to this clone: Its specificity is unknown.

Germline lookup yields CDR1 MDHEN and CDR2 SYDVKM. Trimming took off 4 bases at V and 6 bases at J, with 6 bases between the two ends. This CDR3 comprises 12 residues. V is TRBV28 and J is TRBJ2-2; D gene unclear. Sequenced: PBMCs. The source of this sequence is a boy between 2 and 15 years old in good health and CMV-seronegative. Written as DNA, the CDR3 is TGTGCCAGCAGTTCCCCGGCCGGGGAGCTGTTTTTT. Protein: CASSSPAGELFF.